This T cell receptor (beta chain) originates from a study of blood T cell repertoires in COVID-19. The repertoire was sequenced with immunoSEQ multiplex PCR; TCRdb's copy has only in-frame clones and lacks some. Among some 210,000 clones listed, around 88% were seen once. The source of this sequence is a man aged 45 to 65 with active or convalescent COVID-19. Input material: peripheral blood.

The chain's CDR3 is CASSGGQTFSGNTIYF. The CDR3 coding sequence is TGCGCCAGCAGCGGGGGACAGACTTTCTCTGGAAACACCATATATTTT. J is TRBJ1-3 and V is TRBV5-1, with TRBD1 matching 7 bases. Per germline, CDR1 SGHRS and CDR2 YFSETQ. V was clipped by 4 bases and J by 0 bases; unmatched bases: 7. The CDR3 sequence is 16 residues long.